This is a list of T cell receptor beta chains from one sample in a study of beta chain features in type 1 diabetes. Using immunoSEQ multiplex PCR, the repertoire was profiled, and TCRdb retains in-frame clones only, with some absent. The sample includes around 300,000 clones, roughly 15% of them seen just once. Sequencing input: naive CD4+ T cells from blood. Source of these receptors: a man aged 18 to 29 with type 1 diabetes. Both conserved end residues are trimmed from each CDR3.

TRBV6-6	TRBJ2-2	ASSRSTGELF
TRBV5-1	TRBJ2-1	ASSVNRGGEQF
TRBV5-1	TRBJ2-3	ASSLGAGTQY
TRBV14	TRBJ2-1	ASRQTGTGDYNEQF
TRBV18	TRBJ1-1	ASSPRQGSEAF
TRBV5-1	TRBJ2-5	ASSLGTGGMETQY
TRBV5-4	TRBJ2-7	ASSFSGGYEQY
TRBV9	TRBJ2-1	ASSREVSPYNEQF
TRBV6-5	TRBJ1-6	ASSYSTGEGSPLH
TRBV28	TRBJ2-1	ASRNSRGHKYNEQF
TRBV5-6	TRBJ2-5	ASSLVHGETQY
TRBV5-1	TRBJ1-1	ASSPQGVEAF
TRBV18	TRBJ1-1	ASSPGANTEAF
TRBV15	TRBJ2-7	ATSTPDRGTYEQY
TRBV5-1	TRBJ2-5	ASSPGLAEREVQY
TRBV27	TRBJ1-2	ASSLHRGLNYGYT
TRBV7-2	TRBJ2-7	ASSIAINSYEQY
TRBV19	TRBJ1-1	ATLNRGEAF
TRBV4-3	TRBJ2-3	ASSRLLAGGPGDTQY
TRBV28	TRBJ2-7	ASSSPPSAYEQY
TRBV28	TRBJ2-7	ATWTSGTYEQY
TRBV6-5	TRBJ1-1	ASSYTYSTEAF
TRBV7-2	TRBJ1-2	ASSPEAVNYGYT
TRBV28	TRBJ2-7	ASSSGGSSYEQY
TRBV30	TRBJ1-2	AWSRGDYGYT
TRBV7-9	TRBJ2-5	ANAIDRKGREETQY
TRBV5-4	TRBJ2-5	ASKRGGGVEETQY
TRBV9	TRBJ2-1	ASSVAGHSYNEQF
TRBV19	TRBJ2-5	ASSAGTGLETQY
TRBV7-2	TRBJ2-7	ASSRRAVTYEQY
TRBV9	TRBJ1-2	ASSARTGSGYT
TRBV25-1	TRBJ1-1	ASVRQEVNTEAF
TRBV7-2	TRBJ2-3	ASSSPGGDTQY
TRBV30	TRBJ2-6	ASKTTGVSGANVLT
TRBV5-4	TRBJ2-5	ASRAGGSPLQETQY
TRBV7-2	TRBJ2-1	ASSLAKNGVNEQF
TRBV6-5	TRBJ2-6	ASYPTRGANVLT
TRBV5-1	TRBJ2-3	ASSPNKGLAFRSSTDTQY
TRBV7-9	TRBJ1-2	ASSLRSGYT
TRBV18	TRBJ1-2	ASSPPGLYGYT
TRBV6-5	TRBJ2-3	ASSRRTSGTDTQY
TRBV10-3	TRBJ2-7	AISGEREQY
TRBV29-1	TRBJ2-7	SVSRPGQGSSYEQY
TRBV9	TRBJ1-6	ASSVRDSRSPLH
TRBV5-1	TRBJ2-7	ASSLRPPGLAGMGTYEQY
TRBV2	TRBJ2-3	ASRGTTDTQY
TRBV5-1	TRBJ2-7	ASSSQGVSYEQY
TRBV28	TRBJ2-5	ASSSRGRTQY
TRBV28	TRBJ2-4	ASSLSAWSIQY
TRBV4-1	TRBJ2-3	ASSQVVGRTGGDTQY
TRBV5-6	TRBJ2-7	ASSLYTTYEQY
TRBV6-5	TRBJ2-2	ASSYAHGIPTGELF
TRBV19	TRBJ2-5	ASSMGQGQETQY
TRBV5-6	TRBJ1-1	ASSLGAGGNEAF